The rows below give T cell receptor beta chains drawn from one sample of a study of T cell repertoires in cytomegalovirus infection. One entry per CDR3 protein, called by TCRdb with MiXCR from the reads. The sample yields 200,000 to 250,000 distinct CDR3 sequences, about 20% seen once. The sequenced sample was CD8+ T cells from PBMCs. The receptors derive from a human donor in good health (CMV status not recorded). Some clones in this sample may be carry-over from other donors' samples. CDR3s include the opening cysteine and the closing phenylalanine or tryptophan. The size field is filled for only some rows; it gives once, few, many or a size class.

V,size,CDR3
TRBV6-2/TRBV6-3,many,CASAEAGYEQYF
TRBV6-6,few,CASSYSRDTEAFF
TRBV5-5,few,CASSLEFMNTGELFF
TRBV27,NA,CASSKRDYNYDNEQFF
TRBV4-1,NA,CASRDLAKNIQYF
TRBV10-3,NA,CAISERLAGGNTGELFF
TRBV7-6,few,CASSPTLTGATNEKLFF
TRBV7-8,many,CASSFASGREQFF
TRBV7-7,many,CASSLGTEGEQFF
TRBV2,NA,CASSGESSGTEAFF
TRBV20-1,many,CSARDAGGHSYYNEQFF
TRBV6-6,NA,CASKVQGITEAFF